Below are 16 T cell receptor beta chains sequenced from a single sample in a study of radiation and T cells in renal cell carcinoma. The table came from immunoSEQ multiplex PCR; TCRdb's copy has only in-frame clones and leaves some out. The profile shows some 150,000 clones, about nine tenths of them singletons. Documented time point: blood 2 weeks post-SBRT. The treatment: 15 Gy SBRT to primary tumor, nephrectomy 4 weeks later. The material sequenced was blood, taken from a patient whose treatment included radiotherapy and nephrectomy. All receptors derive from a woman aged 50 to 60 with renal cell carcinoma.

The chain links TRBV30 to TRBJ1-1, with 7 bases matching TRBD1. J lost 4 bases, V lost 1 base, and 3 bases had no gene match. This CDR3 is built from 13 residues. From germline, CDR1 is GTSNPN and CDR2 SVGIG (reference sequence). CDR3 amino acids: CAWSATGFTEAFF. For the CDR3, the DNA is TGTGCCTGGAGTGCGACAGGGTTCACTGAAGCTTTCTTT.

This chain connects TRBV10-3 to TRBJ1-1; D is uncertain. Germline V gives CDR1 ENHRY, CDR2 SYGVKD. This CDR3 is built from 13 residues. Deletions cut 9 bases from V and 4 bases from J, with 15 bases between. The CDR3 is CAIGRALGTEAFF. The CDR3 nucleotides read TGTGCCATTGGACGGGCCCTGGGCACTGAAGCTTTCTTT.

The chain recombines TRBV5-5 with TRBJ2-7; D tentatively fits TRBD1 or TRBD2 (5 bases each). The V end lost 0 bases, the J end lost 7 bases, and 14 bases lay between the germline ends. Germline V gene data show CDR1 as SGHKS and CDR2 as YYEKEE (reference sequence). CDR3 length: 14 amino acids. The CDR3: CASSLGGSRGEQYF. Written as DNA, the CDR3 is TGTGCCAGCAGCTTGGGGGGCTCGCGCGGGGAGCAGTACTTC. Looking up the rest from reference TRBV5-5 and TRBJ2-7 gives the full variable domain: DAGVTQSPTHLIKTRGQQVTLRCSPISGHKSVSWYQQVLGQGPQFIFQYYEKEERGRGNFPDRFSARQFPNYSSELNVNALLLGDSALYLCASSLGGSRGEQYFGPGTRLTVT.

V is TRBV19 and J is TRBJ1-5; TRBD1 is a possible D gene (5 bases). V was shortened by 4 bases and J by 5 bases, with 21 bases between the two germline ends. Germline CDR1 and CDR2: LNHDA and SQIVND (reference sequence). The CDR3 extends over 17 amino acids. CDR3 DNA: TGTGCCAGTAGTACACCGGGACCCATAATGAGAGATCAGCCCCAGCATTTT. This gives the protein CASSTPGPIMRDQPQHF.

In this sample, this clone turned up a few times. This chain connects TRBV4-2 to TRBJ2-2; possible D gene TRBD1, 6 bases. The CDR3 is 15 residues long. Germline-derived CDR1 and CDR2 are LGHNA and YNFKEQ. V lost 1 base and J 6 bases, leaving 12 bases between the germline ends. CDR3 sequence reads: CASSQVQGGAGELFF. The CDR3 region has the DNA TGTGCCAGCAGCCAAGTACAAGGGGGTGCCGGGGAGCTGTTTTTT.

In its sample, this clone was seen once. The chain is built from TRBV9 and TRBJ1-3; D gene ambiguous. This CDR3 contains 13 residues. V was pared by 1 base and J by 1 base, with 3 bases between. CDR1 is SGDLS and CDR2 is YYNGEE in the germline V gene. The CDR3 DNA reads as TGTGCCAGCAGCGTAAGGTCTGGAAACACCATATATTTT. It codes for CASSVRSGNTIYF. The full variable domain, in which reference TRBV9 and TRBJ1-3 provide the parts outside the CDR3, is DSGVTQTPKHLITATGQRVTLRCSPRSGDLSVYWYQQSLDQGLQFLIQYYNGEERAKGNILERFSAQQFPDLHSELNLSSLELGDSALYFCASSVRSGNTIYFGEGSWLTVV.

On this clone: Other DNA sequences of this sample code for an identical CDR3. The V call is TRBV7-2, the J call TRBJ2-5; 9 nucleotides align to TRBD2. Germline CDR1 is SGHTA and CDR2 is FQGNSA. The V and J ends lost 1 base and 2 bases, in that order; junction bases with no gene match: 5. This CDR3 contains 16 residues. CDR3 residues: CASSLGGSGGQETQYF. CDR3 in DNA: TGTGCCAGCAGCTTAGGGGGTAGCGGGGGTCAAGAGACCCAGTACTTC.

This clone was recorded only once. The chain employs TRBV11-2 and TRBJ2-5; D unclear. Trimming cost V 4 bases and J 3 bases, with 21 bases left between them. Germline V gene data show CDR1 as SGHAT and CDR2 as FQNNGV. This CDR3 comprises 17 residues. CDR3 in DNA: TGTGCCAGCAGCTCCCCCCCTAGGCAGGAGAGAAAAGAGACCCAGTACTTC. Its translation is CASSSPPRQERKETQYF.

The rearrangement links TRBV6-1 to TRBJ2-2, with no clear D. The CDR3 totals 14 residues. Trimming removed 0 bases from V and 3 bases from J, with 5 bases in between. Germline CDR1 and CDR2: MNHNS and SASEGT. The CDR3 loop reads CASSEARYTGELFF. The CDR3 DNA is TGTGCCAGCAGTGAAGCTAGGTACACCGGGGAGCTGTTTTTT.

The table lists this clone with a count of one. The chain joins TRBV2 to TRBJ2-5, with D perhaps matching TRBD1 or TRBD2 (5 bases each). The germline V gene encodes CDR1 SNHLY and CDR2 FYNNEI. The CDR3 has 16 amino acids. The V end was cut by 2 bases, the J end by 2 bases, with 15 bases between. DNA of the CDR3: TGTGCCAGCAGTGAAAGTAGGGGACCACAACAAGAGACCCAGTACTTC. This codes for CASSESRGPQQETQYF.

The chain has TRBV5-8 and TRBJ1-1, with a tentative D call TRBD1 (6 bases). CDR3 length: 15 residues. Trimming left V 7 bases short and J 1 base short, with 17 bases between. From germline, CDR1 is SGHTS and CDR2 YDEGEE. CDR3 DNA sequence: TGTGCCAGCGGACACAGTGACAGGCCGAACACTGAAGCTTTCTTT. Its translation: CASGHSDRPNTEAFF.

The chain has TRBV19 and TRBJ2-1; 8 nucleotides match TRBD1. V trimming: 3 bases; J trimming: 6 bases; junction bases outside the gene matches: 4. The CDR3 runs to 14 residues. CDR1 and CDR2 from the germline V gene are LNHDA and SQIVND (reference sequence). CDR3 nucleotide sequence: TGTGCCAGTAGTATCGACAGGGGATCCAATGAGCAGTTCTTC. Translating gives CASSIDRGSNEQFF.

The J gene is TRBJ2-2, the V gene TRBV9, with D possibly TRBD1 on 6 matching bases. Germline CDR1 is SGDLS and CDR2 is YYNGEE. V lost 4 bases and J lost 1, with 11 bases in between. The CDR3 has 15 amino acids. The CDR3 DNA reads TGTGCCAGCAGCACCAGGACAGAGAACACCGGGGAGCTGTTTTTT. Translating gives CASSTRTENTGELFF. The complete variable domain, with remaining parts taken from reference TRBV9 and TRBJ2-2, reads DSGVTQTPKHLITATGQRVTLRCSPRSGDLSVYWYQQSLDQGLQFLIQYYNGEERAKGNILERFSAQQFPDLHSELNLSSLELGDSALYFCASSTRTENTGELFFGEGSRLTVL.

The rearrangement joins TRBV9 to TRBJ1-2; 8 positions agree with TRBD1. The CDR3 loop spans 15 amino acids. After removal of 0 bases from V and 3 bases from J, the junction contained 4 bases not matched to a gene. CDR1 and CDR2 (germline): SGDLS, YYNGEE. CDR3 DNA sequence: TGTGCCAGCAGCGTAGGGACAGGGCTGGACTATGGCTACACCTTC. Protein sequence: CASSVGTGLDYGYTF.

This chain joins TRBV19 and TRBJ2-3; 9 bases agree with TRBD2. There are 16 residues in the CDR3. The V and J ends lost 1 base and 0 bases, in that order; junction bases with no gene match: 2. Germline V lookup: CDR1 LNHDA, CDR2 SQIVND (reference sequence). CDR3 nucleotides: TGTGCCAGTAGTATAGGGCTAGCGGGAAGCACAGATACGCAGTATTTT. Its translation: CASSIGLAGSTDTQYF. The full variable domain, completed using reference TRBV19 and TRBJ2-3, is DGGITQSPKYLFRKEGQNVTLSCEQNLNHDAMYWYRQDPGQGLRLIYYSQIVNDFQKGDIAEGYSVSREKKESFPLTVTSAQKNPTAFYLCASSIGLAGSTDTQYFGPGTRLTVL.

The CDR3 DNA sequence: TGCGCCAGCAGCCAAGCTGACAGCTATAATTCACCCCTCCACTTT. Protein product: CASSQADSYNSPLHF. The chain carries TRBV4-3 and TRBJ1-6; a possible D gene is TRBD1 (5 bases). V lost 1 base and J 3 bases, leaving 7 bases between the germline ends. Germline V CDR1 and CDR2: LGHNA, YSLEER. The CDR3 consists of 15 residues.